The rows below give T cell receptor beta chains drawn from one sample of a study of Ad26.COV2.S vaccination and SARS-CoV-2 variants. Data came from immunoSEQ multiplex PCR; TCRdb stores just in-frame clones and leaves some out. The data contain more than 300,000 clones, around 84% of them singletons. The specimen comprised peripheral blood, sampled in a trial of Ad26.COV2.S vaccine versus placebo. The receptors originated from a person between 18 and 59 years old who received the Ad26.COV2.S COVID-19 vaccine or a placebo. Each CDR3 is given with its conserved first and last residue. D genes are given only for firm matches. Size is stated for part of the rows, as once, few or many counts, or as a class when the clone is expanded.

j_call clone_size d_call v_call cdr3_nt cdr3_aa
TRBJ1-3 NA NA TRBV7-2 TGTGCCAGCAGCACCGCATTACCCTCAGGAAACACCATATATTTT CASSTALPSGNTIYF
TRBJ2-1 NA TRBD1 TRBV7-3 TGTGCCAGCAGCTTAATGGGGACAGGGGTCAATGAGCAGTTCTTC CASSLMGTGVNEQFF
TRBJ2-3 NA NA TRBV5-1 TGCGCCAGCAACGGGGGTCTGAGCACAGATACGCAGTATTTT CASNGGLSTDTQYF
TRBJ2-6 NA NA TRBV9 TGTGCCAGCAGCCCCCATTCCGAAACCAACGTCCTGACTTTC CASSPHSETNVLTF
TRBJ1-2 NA NA TRBV4-3 TGCGCCAGCAGCCAAGCCCGGTCCGGGTTCGACTATGGCTACACCTTC CASSQARSGFDYGYTF
TRBJ1-3 NA NA TRBV5-1 TGCGCCAGCAGCTTGGACAGGCCCTCTGGAAACACCATATATTTT CASSLDRPSGNTIYF
TRBJ2-7 NA NA TRBV4-2 TGTGCCAGCAGCCAAGGGGGGACCTACGAGCAGTACTTC CASSQGGTYEQYF
TRBJ1-3 once NA TRBV23-1 TGCGCCAGCTTAACGGAGGGCAGGAGAAACACCATATATTTT CASLTEGRRNTIYF
TRBJ1-2 NA NA TRBV7-2 TGTGCCAGCAGCTCACACGGTGCCTATGGCTACACCTTC CASSSHGAYGYTF
TRBJ1-2 NA NA TRBV6-2/TRBV6-3 TGTGCCAGCAGTTATATCTCGGGAGGAGGCTACACCTTC CASSYISGGGYTF
TRBJ2-2 NA NA TRBV6-5 TGTGCCAGCAGTTACTTTTACGGGGCGGGCACCGGGGAGCTGTTTTTT CASSYFYGAGTGELFF
TRBJ1-5 few NA TRBV9 TGTGCCAGCAGCGTAGAAGGGATTAGCAATCAGCCCCAGCATTTT CASSVEGISNQPQHF
TRBJ2-1 NA NA TRBV6-2/TRBV6-3 TGTGCCAGCAGTTACTACACCTACAATGAGCAGTTCTTC CASSYYTYNEQFF
TRBJ1-2 NA NA TRBV5-6 TGTGCCAGCAGCACTGGGGTATTCTGGGGACACTATGGCTACACCTTC CASSTGVFWGHYGYTF
TRBJ2-7 NA TRBD2 TRBV5-1 TGCGCCAGCAGCTTGGGACGGGGAGGGATCTACGAGCAGTACTTC CASSLGRGGIYEQYF
TRBJ2-7 NA NA TRBV18 TGTGCCAGCTCAGGTAAAGGAGACGAGCAGTACTTC CASSGKGDEQYF
TRBJ1-1 NA NA TRBV2 TGTGCCAGCACTCTCAGTCAGGAAGCTTTCTTT CASTLSQEAFF
TRBJ2-7 NA NA TRBV10-3 TGTGCCATCCAGGGTGGGGAATACGAGCAGTACTTC CAIQGGEYEQYF
TRBJ2-2 NA TRBD2 TRBV13 TGTGCCAGCAGCCCACTAGCGGGGGCCACCGGGGAGCTGTTTTTT CASSPLAGATGELFF
TRBJ2-7 NA TRBD2 TRBV11-1 TGTGCCAGCAGCCATCCCGGGGGGGGGTCCGCCTACGAGCAGTACTTC CASSHPGGGSAYEQYF
TRBJ2-2 once NA TRBV5-4 TGTGCCAGCAGCCCGACCGGGACATTGAACACCGGGGAGCTGTTTTTT CASSPTGTLNTGELFF
TRBJ2-5 NA TRBD2 TRBV5-1 TGCGCCAGCAGCTTTAGGGCGGGGGGAGTTACCCAAGAGACCCAGTACTTC CASSFRAGGVTQETQYF
TRBJ2-7 NA NA TRBV6-2/TRBV6-3 TGTGCCAGCAGTTACCGGGCGGCCTACGAGCAGTACTTC CASSYRAAYEQYF
TRBJ2-1 NA NA TRBV2 TGTGCCAGCAGTACCGACCCGAATGAGCAGTTCTTC CASSTDPNEQFF
TRBJ2-7 NA NA TRBV7-9 TGTGCCAGCAGCTTAGGCCTGCCCAACGAGCAGTACTTC CASSLGLPNEQYF
TRBJ2-2 NA TRBD1 TRBV11-3 TGTGCCAGCAGCTTAGGAGGTCAGGGACAGAAGGGGAACACCGGGGAGCTGTTTTTT CASSLGGQGQKGNTGELFF
TRBJ1-5 NA NA TRBV23-1 TGCGCCAGCAGTCTTACAGGTTATAGCAATCAGCCCCAGCATTTT CASSLTGYSNQPQHF
TRBJ2-7 NA TRBD1 TRBV10-1 TGCGCCAGCAGCGTATCCGGGACAGGGAAGTTATACGAGCAGTACTTC CASSVSGTGKLYEQYF
TRBJ1-5 NA NA TRBV7-2 TGTGCCAGCAGCATAGGGGGGAACTATCAGCCCCAGCATTTT CASSIGGNYQPQHF
TRBJ1-3 NA NA TRBV11-2 TGTGCCAGCAGCTTACGGAGCTCTGGAAACACCATATATTTT CASSLRSSGNTIYF
TRBJ2-5 NA TRBD2 TRBV30 TGTGCCTGGAGTGTTGGTCTAGCGGGACAAGAGACCCAGTACTTC CAWSVGLAGQETQYF
TRBJ1-5 few NA TRBV5-1 TGCGCCAGCAGCTTGGGGGGGCCCAATCAGCCCCAGCATTTT CASSLGGPNQPQHF
TRBJ1-6 NA NA TRBV30 TGTGCCTGGAGTTCAGGAGGACAGAACAATTCACCCCTCCACTTT CAWSSGGQNNSPLHF
TRBJ2-2 NA TRBD1 TRBV5-1 TGCGCCAGCAGCCCCCGGGACAGGGTTGCCGGGGAGCTGTTTTTT CASSPRDRVAGELFF
TRBJ2-3 NA NA TRBV30 TGTGCCTGGAGGGTCCTTGGGGGATCAGATACGCAGTATTTT CAWRVLGGSDTQYF
TRBJ2-3 NA NA TRBV18 TGTGCCAGCTCACCACGGGGGGTAAATACGCAGTATTTT CASSPRGVNTQYF
TRBJ2-3 NA TRBD2 TRBV5-4 TGTGCCAGCAGCCTCCCTGGACTAGCGGGGGGGTCAGATACGCAGTATTTT CASSLPGLAGGSDTQYF
TRBJ2-3 NA TRBD1 TRBV6-5 TGTGCCAGCAGGACGGACAGGGCGGGCACAGATACGCAGTATTTT CASRTDRAGTDTQYF
TRBJ2-1 NA NA TRBV24-1 TGTGCCACCGGCCCTTACTCCAACAATGAGCAGTTCTTC CATGPYSNNEQFF
TRBJ1-2 NA TRBD1 TRBV2 TGTGCCAGCAATCGCCGGGACAGGGAAATTGGCTACACCTTC CASNRRDREIGYTF
TRBJ1-2 once NA TRBV4-3 TGCGCCAGCAGCCAAGACGCACAAGCTAACTATGGCTACACCTTC CASSQDAQANYGYTF
TRBJ1-2 NA NA TRBV24-1 TGTGCCACCAGTGAGCCTCCCCCATGGTACGGCTACACCTTC CATSEPPPWYGYTF
TRBJ2-1 NA TRBD2 TRBV10-3 TGTGCCATCAGTGACAGCGGGGGACTTAATGAGCAGTTCTTC CAISDSGGLNEQFF
TRBJ1-4 NA NA TRBV6-5 TGTGCCAGCAGTTTAGGACAGTTTAATGAAAAACTGTTTTTT CASSLGQFNEKLFF
TRBJ1-2 NA NA TRBV7-9 TGTGCCAGCAGCTTATTACAGAACTATGGCTACACCTTC CASSLLQNYGYTF